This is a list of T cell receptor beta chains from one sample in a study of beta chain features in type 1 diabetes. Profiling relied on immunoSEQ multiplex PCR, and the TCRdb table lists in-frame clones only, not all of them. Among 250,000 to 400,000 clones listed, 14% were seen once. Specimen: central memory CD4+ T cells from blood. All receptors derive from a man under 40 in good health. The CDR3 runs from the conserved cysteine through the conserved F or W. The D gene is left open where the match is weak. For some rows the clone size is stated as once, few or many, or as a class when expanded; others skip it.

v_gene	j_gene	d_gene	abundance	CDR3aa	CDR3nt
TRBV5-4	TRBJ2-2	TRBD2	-	CASSLASGGPGAGELFF	TGTGCCAGCAGCTTGGCTAGCGGGGGGCCCGGGGCCGGGGAGCTGTTTTTT
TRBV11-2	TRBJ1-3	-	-	CASSLATGFASDTIYF	TGTGCCAGCAGCTTAGCCACAGGGTTCGCTTCCGACACCATATATTTT
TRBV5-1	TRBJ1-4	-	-	CASSLQSSTNEKLFF	TGCGCCAGCAGCTTGCAGTCCTCAACTAATGAAAAACTGTTTTTT
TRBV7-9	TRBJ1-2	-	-	CASSPSGRPDYGYTF	TGTGCCAGCAGCCCATCGGGAAGGCCTGACTATGGCTACACCTTC
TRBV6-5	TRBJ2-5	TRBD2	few	CASSYAGAKKETQYF	TGTGCCAGCAGTTACGCGGGAGCCAAAAAAGAGACCCAGTACTTC
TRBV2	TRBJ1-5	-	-	CASSEEGVRFNQPQHF	TGTGCCAGCAGTGAGGAGGGGGTCAGGTTTAATCAGCCCCAGCATTTT
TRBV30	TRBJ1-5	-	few	CAWTGDSNQPQHF	TGTGCCTGGACAGGGGATAGCAATCAGCCCCAGCATTTT
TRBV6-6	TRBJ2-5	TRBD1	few	CASSSGQGSWETQYF	TGTGCCAGCAGTTCGGGACAGGGGAGTTGGGAGACCCAGTACTTC
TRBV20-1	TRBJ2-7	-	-	CSAHRVYEQYF	TGCAGTGCCCATAGGGTCTACGAGCAGTACTTC
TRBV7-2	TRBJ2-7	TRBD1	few	CASSSDRGNFYEQYF	TGTGCCAGCAGCTCGGACAGGGGCAATTTCTACGAGCAGTACTTC
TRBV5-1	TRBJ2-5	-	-	CASSVTGALETQYF	TGCGCCAGCAGCGTCACTGGGGCCTTAGAGACCCAGTACTTC
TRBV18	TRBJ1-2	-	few	CASSPVRSSDGYTF	TGTGCCAGCTCACCAGTAAGGTCTTCGGATGGCTACACCTTC
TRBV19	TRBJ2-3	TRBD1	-	CASRRDRVPDTQYF	TGTGCCAGTAGGCGGGACAGGGTTCCAGATACGCAGTATTTT
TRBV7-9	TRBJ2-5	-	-	CASSFGILDQETQYF	TGTGCCAGCAGCTTCGGAATTCTTGACCAAGAGACCCAGTACTTC
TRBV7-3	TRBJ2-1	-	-	CASSLTQGANEQFF	TGTGCCAGCAGCTTAACTCAAGGGGCAAATGAGCAGTTCTTC
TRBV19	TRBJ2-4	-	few	CASSIAQGGLNIQYF	TGTGCCAGTAGTATAGCCCAGGGGGGATTAAACATTCAGTACTTC
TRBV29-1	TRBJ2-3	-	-	CSVAQNSVRDTQYF	TGCAGCGTTGCACAGAACTCCGTCCGAGATACGCAGTATTTT
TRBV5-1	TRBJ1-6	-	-	CASSLLQGGNSPLHF	TGCGCCAGCAGCTTGTTGCAGGGAGGGAATTCACCCCTCCACTTT
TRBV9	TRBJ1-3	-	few	CASSVSPVSGNTIYF	TGTGCCAGCAGCGTTTCCCCCGTCTCTGGAAACACCATATATTTT
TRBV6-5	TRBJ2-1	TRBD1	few	CASRGQGTYNEQFF	TGTGCCAGCAGGGGACAGGGGACTTACAATGAGCAGTTCTTC
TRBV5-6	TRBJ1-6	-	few	CASSLVVSSGSPLHF	TGTGCCAGCAGCTTGGTTGTCTCGTCGGGTTCACCCCTCCACTTT
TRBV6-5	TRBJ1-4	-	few	CASTKEGPNREKLFF	TGTGCCAGCACCAAAGAGGGCCCCAACAGGGAAAAACTGTTTTTT
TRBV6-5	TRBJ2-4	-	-	CASSYGQAAKNIQYF	TGTGCCAGCAGTTATGGGCAGGCAGCCAAAAACATTCAGTACTTC
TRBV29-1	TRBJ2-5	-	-	CSVGERAEGWGTQYF	TGCAGCGTTGGGGAGCGGGCAGAGGGGTGGGGGACCCAGTACTTC
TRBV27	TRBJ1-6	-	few	CASSLFIRGARTNSPLHF	TGTGCCAGCAGTTTATTTATCAGGGGCGCAAGGACTAATTCACCCCTCCACTTT
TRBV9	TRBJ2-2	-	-	CASSVGSSGTGELFF	TGTGCCAGCAGCGTAGGCTCTTCGGGAACCGGGGAGCTGTTTTTT
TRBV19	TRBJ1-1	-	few	CASSGWTEAFF	TGTGCCAGTAGTGGCTGGACTGAAGCTTTCTTT
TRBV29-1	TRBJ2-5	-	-	CSVDRGPGETQYF	TGCAGCGTTGACCGAGGACCGGGAGAGACCCAGTACTTC
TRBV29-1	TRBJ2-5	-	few	CSEGGIQETQYF	TGCAGCGAAGGCGGTATCCAAGAGACCCAGTACTTC
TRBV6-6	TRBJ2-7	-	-	CASSSLGEGGSYEQYF	TGTGCCAGCAGTTCGCTCGGGGAAGGGGGCTCCTACGAGCAGTACTTC